These T cell receptor beta chains were read from a single sample in a study of T cell changes during pregnancy in multiple sclerosis. Only in-frame clones appear in the TCRdb table, and some are missing; sequencing was by immunoSEQ multiplex PCR. The repertoire holds 55,000 to 70,000 clones, with around 94% as singletons. Sequences were derived from CD8+ T cells from peripheral blood mononuclear cells, sampled in the third trimester of pregnancy. The receptors derive from a female donor in good health, enrolled as a control in a pregnancy study. Both conserved end residues are part of each CDR3. D genes are given only for firm matches. Clone size appears in some rows only: once, few, many, or a class for an expanded clone.

J | D | size | V | CDR3 | DNA
TRBJ1-6 | - | - | TRBV4-1 | CASSQAGTSNSPLHF | TGCGCCAGCAGCCAAGCCGGGACATCCAATTCACCCCTCCACTTT
TRBJ1-2 | TRBD1 | - | TRBV14 | CASSLDRDNYGYTF | TGTGCCAGCAGTTTAGACAGGGATAACTATGGCTACACCTTC
TRBJ2-7 | TRBD1 | - | TRBV10-3 | CAISGRTGDSYEQYF | TGTGCCATCAGTGGTCGGACAGGGGACTCCTACGAGCAGTACTTC
TRBJ1-5 | TRBD1 | - | TRBV30 | CAWTPGQGDQPQHF | TGTGCCTGGACCCCCGGACAGGGGGATCAGCCCCAGCATTTT
TRBJ2-7 | TRBD1 | - | TRBV6-6 | CASSGDRVRGEQYF | TGTGCCAGCAGTGGGGACAGGGTCCGGGGGGAGCAGTACTTC
TRBJ2-5 | TRBD1 | - | TRBV7-9 | CASSARQGSQETQYF | TGTGCCAGCAGCGCCCGACAGGGGTCACAAGAGACCCAGTACTTC
TRBJ2-2 | TRBD1 | - | TRBV14 | CASSWGQSTGELFF | TGTGCCAGCAGCTGGGGACAGTCCACCGGGGAGCTGTTTTTT
TRBJ2-7 | TRBD1 | - | TRBV10-3 | CAISARQGAAYEQYF | TGTGCCATCAGTGCCAGACAGGGGGCCGCATACGAGCAGTACTTC
TRBJ1-1 | TRBD1 | - | TRBV18 | CASSPGTGGTEAFF | TGTGCCAGCTCACCAGGGACAGGGGGCACTGAAGCTTTCTTT
TRBJ2-1 | TRBD1 | - | TRBV4-3 | CASSPPGQYNEQFF | TGCGCCAGCAGCCCCCCGGGACAGTACAATGAGCAGTTCTTC
TRBJ1-1 | - | - | TRBV7-9 | CASSFRDSNTEAFF | TGTGCCAGCAGCTTCCGGGACTCTAACACTGAAGCTTTCTTT
TRBJ2-2 | TRBD1 | once | TRBV4-3 | CASRQGAGELFF | TGCGCCAGCAGACAGGGGGCCGGGGAGCTGTTTTTT
TRBJ2-5 | - | - | TRBV2 | CASNLGLGETQYF | TGTGCCAGCAATCTGGGGCTTGGGGAGACCCAGTACTTC
TRBJ2-1 | TRBD2 | once | TRBV5-1 | CASSWSGGSSYNEQFF | TGCGCCAGCAGCTGGTCGGGGGGGAGCTCCTACAATGAGCAGTTCTTC
TRBJ1-6 | TRBD1 | - | TRBV19 | CASSIRGTGSNSPLHF | TGTGCCAGTAGTATAAGGGGGACAGGTTCGAATTCACCCCTCCACTTT
TRBJ1-5 | - | - | TRBV6-6 | CASSFTDSSNQPQHF | TGTGCCAGCAGTTTTACGGACAGTAGCAATCAGCCCCAGCATTTT
TRBJ1-2 | - | - | TRBV10-2 | CASSDEACVSNTILRCGYTF | TGCGCCAGCAGCGATGAGGCTTGTGTTTCGAACACGATCTTACGGTGTGGCTACACCTTC
TRBJ1-1 | TRBD1 | - | TRBV19 | CASSPGQGRLRTEAFF | TGTGCCAGTAGTCCTGGACAGGGAAGATTGAGGACTGAAGCTTTCTTT
TRBJ1-3 | - | - | TRBV9 | CASSVDDSSGNTIYF | TGTGCCAGCAGCGTAGACGATAGCTCTGGAAACACCATATATTTT
TRBJ1-1 | - | - | TRBV19 | CASSHREPNTEAFF | TGTGCCAGTAGTCACAGGGAACCTAACACTGAAGCTTTCTTT
TRBJ2-7 | - | - | TRBV5-1 | CASSLGGASYEQYF | TGCGCCAGCAGCTTGGGCGGAGCCTCCTACGAGCAGTACTTC
TRBJ2-7 | TRBD1 | - | TRBV5-4 | CASNFRDSSYEQYF | TGTGCCAGCAACTTTAGGGACAGTTCCTACGAGCAGTACTTC
TRBJ1-5 | - | - | TRBV7-9 | CASSLGDQPQHF | TGTGCCAGCAGCTTGGGCGATCAGCCCCAGCATTTT
TRBJ1-5 | - | - | TRBV7-8 | CASSEQGYNQPQHF | TGTGCCAGCAGCGAACAGGGCTACAATCAGCCCCAGCATTTT
TRBJ1-1 | - | - | TRBV25-1 | CASSVGGNTEAFF | TGTGCCAGCAGTGTCGGGGGGAACACTGAAGCTTTCTTT
TRBJ1-1 | TRBD1 | - | TRBV27 | CASSMGQTYTEAFF | TGTGCCAGCAGTATGGGACAGACCTACACTGAAGCTTTCTTT
TRBJ2-7 | TRBD2 | once | TRBV5-4 | CASSLGGGYEQYF | TGTGCCAGCAGCTTGGGGGGGGGCTACGAGCAGTACTTC
TRBJ1-1 | - | - | TRBV5-8 | CASRGVIGIQAFF | TGTGCCAGCAGGGGTGTTATCGGGATACAAGCTTTCTTT
TRBJ2-7 | TRBD1 | - | TRBV6-1 | CASSGSNTDRAHEQYF | TGTGCCAGCAGTGGGTCAAATACGGACAGGGCCCACGAGCAGTACTTC
TRBJ2-3 | - | once | TRBV5-1 | CASSLRTSTDTQYF | TGCGCCAGCAGCTTGAGAACATCCACAGATACGCAGTATTTT
TRBJ1-2 | - | - | TRBV27 | CASSPWEGDVNGYTF | TGTGCCAGCAGCCCTTGGGAGGGGGACGTGAATGGCTACACCTTC
TRBJ2-3 | - | - | TRBV2 | CASLASGADTQYF | TGTGCCAGCCTGGCTAGTGGGGCGGATACGCAGTATTTT
TRBJ2-7 | TRBD1 | - | TRBV6-5 | CASSSDRFPSYEQYF | TGTGCCAGCAGTTCGGACAGGTTCCCCTCCTACGAGCAGTACTTC